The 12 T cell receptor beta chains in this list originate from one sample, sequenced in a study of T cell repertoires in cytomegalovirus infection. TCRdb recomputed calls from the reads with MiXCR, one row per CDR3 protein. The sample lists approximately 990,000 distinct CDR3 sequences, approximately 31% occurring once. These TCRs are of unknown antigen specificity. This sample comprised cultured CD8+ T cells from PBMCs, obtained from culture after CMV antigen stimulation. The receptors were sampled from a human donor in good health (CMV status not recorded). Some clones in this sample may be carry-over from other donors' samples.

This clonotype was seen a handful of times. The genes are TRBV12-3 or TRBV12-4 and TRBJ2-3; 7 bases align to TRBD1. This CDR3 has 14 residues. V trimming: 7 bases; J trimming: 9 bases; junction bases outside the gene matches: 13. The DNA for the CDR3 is TGTGCCAGCAATCACCTCCCCGACAGGGACACGCAGTATTTT. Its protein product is CASNHLPDRDTQYF.

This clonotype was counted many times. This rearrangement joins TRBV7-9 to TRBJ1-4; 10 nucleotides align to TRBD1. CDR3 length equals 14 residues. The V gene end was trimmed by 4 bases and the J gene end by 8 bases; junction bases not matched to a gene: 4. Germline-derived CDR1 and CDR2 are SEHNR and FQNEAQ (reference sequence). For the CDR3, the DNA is TGTGCCAGCAGCTCGACAGGGGGCCGGGAAAAACTGTTTTTT. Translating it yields CASSSTGGREKLFF.

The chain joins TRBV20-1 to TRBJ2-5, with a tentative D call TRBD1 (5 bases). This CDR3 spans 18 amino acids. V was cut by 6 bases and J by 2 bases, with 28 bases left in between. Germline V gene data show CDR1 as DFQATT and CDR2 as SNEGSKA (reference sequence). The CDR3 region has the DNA TGCAGTGCCCGACCCCCTTCCTCCTATGGGGCCAGGCAAGAGACCCAGTACTTC. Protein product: CSARPPSSYGARQETQYF.

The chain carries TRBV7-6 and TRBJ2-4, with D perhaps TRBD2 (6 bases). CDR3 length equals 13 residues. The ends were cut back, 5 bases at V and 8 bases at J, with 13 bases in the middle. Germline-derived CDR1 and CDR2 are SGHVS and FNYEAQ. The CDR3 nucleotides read TGTGCCAGCAGCCCCCCGTGGGAGGACATTCAGTACTTC. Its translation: CASSPPWEDIQYF.

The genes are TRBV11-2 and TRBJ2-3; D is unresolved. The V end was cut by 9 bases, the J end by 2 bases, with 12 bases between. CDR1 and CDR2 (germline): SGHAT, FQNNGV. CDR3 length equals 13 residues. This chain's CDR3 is CASSGNPTDTQYF. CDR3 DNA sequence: TGTGCCAGTTCAGGCAACCCCACAGATACGCAGTATTTT.

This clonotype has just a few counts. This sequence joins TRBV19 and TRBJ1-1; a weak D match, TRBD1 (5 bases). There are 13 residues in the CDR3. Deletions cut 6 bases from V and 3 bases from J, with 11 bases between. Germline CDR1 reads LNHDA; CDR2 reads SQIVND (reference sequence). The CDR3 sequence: CASSGQSYTEAFF. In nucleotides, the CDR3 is TGTGCCAGTAGCGGACAATCTTACACTGAAGCTTTCTTT.

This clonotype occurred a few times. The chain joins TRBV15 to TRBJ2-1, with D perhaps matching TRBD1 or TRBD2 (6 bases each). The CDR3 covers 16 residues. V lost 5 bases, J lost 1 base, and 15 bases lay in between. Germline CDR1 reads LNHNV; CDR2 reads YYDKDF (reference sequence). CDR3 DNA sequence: TGTGCCACCAGCGGAGGGGGACTCGGTTCCTACAATGAGCAGTTCTTC. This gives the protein CATSGGGLGSYNEQFF.

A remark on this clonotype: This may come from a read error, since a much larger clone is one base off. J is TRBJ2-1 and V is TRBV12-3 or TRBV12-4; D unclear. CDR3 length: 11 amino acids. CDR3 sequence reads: CASRQNNGQFF. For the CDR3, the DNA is TGTGCCAGCAGGCAAAACAATGGGCAGTTCTTC.

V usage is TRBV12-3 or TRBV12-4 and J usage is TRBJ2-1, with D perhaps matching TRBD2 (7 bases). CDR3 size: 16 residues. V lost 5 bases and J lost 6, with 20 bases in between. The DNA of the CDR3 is TGTGCCAGCAGTCACTGGGGGGGGGCCAGGGGCAATGAGCAGTTCTTC. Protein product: CASSHWGGARGNEQFF.

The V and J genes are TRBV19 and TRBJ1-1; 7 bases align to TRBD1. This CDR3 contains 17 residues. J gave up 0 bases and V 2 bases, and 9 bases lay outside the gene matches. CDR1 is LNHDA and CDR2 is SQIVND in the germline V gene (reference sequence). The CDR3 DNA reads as TGTGCCAGTAGTATAATCGGGGCCAGGGGGATGAACACTGAAGCTTTCTTT. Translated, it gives CASSIIGARGMNTEAFF.

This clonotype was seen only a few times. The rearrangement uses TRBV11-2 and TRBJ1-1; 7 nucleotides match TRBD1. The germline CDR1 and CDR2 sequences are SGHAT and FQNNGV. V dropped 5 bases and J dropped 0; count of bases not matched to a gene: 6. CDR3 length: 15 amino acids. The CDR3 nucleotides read TGTGCCAGCAGCAACAGACAGGGCGTGAACACTGAAGCTTTCTTT. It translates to CASSNRQGVNTEAFF.

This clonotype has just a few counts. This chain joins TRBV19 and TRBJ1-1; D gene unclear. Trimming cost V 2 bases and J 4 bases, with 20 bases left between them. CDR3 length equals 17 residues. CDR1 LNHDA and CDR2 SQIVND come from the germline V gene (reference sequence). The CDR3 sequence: CASSINGRLGGITEAFF. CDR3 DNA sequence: TGTGCCAGTAGTATAAATGGCCGGCTTGGAGGGATCACTGAAGCTTTCTTT.